These 10 T cell receptor beta chains originate from one sample sequenced in a study of Graves' ophthalmopathy and Graves' hyperthyroidism. As the template, RNA transcripts were used to amplify TCR beta CDR3 regions. RT-PCR in the first round used HTBI primers; a second-round multiplex PCR followed. Via MiXCR, TCRdb re-called the multiplex PCR reads, giving one row per CDR3 protein. This table holds some 750,000 distinct CDR3 sequences, 40% found once. Sequenced sample: peripheral blood. The receptors originated from an adult man with Graves' ophthalmopathy.

This clonotype showed up many times. The J gene is TRBJ2-7, the V gene TRBV9; 9 bases are shared with TRBD1. The CDR3 extends over 16 amino acids. From germline, CDR1 is SGDLS and CDR2 YYNGEE. V lost 3 bases and J lost 3; bases outside the gene matches: 10. CDR3 nucleotide sequence: TGTGCCAGCAGCGCCTCCGAAGGGACAGGGTACTACGAGCAGTACTTC. This gives the protein CASSASEGTGYYEQYF.

The chain combines TRBV20-1 with TRBJ2-6; 10 positions match TRBD1. This CDR3 has 16 residues. Germline CDR1 is DFQATT and CDR2 is SNEGSKA (reference sequence). The trim removed 4 bases at V and 4 bases at J, leaving 7 bases unmatched. The CDR3 loop is CSATGTGVDGANVLTF. The CDR3 coding sequence is TGCAGTGCTACCGGGACAGGGGTGGACGGGGCCAACGTCCTGACTTTC.

The genes are TRBV11-1 and TRBJ2-7; 13 nucleotides align to TRBD2. The V gene's germline CDR1 is SGHAT and CDR2 FQDESV (reference sequence). The length of the CDR3 is 15 residues. V shed 6 bases, J shed 7 bases, and the junction held 9 bases outside the gene matches. The CDR3 DNA is TGTGCCAGCAGACACACTAGCGGGAGGGTACGGGAGCAGTACTTC. It yields the protein CASRHTSGRVREQYF.

The chain employs TRBV12-3 or TRBV12-4 and TRBJ1-5; no clear D gene. V lost 7 bases and J 3 bases, leaving 19 bases between the germline ends. The CDR3 loop spans 16 amino acids. CDR3 sequence reads: CASTETTPTYNQPQHF. The DNA for the CDR3 is TGTGCCAGCACCGAGACAACGCCGACGTACAATCAGCCCCAGCATTTT.

Comment on this clonotype: Germline and junction disagree at one end, which may indicate a read error. V gene TRBV7-3 combines with J gene TRBJ1-1, with D possibly being TRBD1 (6 bases). Germline V CDR1 and CDR2: SGHTA, FQGTGA. The CDR3 is made up of 17 amino acids. CDR3 nucleotides: TGCGCCAGCAGTCCCGTATTGGACAGAATTTTGAACACTGAAGCTTTCTTT. Protein product: CASSPVLDRILNTEAFF.

The chain couples TRBV7-6 to TRBJ2-5, with a weak D call TRBD1 (7 bases). The CDR3 totals 16 residues. V dropped 3 bases and J dropped 2 bases, with 16 bases sitting between them. In germline, CDR1 is SGHVS, CDR2 FNYEAQ. CDR3 residues: CASSFIAGQLQETQYF. In nucleotides, the CDR3 is TGTGCCAGCAGCTTTATTGCGGGACAGTTACAAGAGACCCAGTACTTC.

The rearrangement joins TRBV7-9 to TRBJ2-6; maybe TRBD2 (7 bases). The CDR3 length is 15 residues. Between the trimmed V and J ends, which lost 1 base and 11 bases, there was a span of 15 bases. Germline CDR1 is SEHNR and CDR2 is FQNEAQ (reference sequence). The CDR3 sequence is CASSLDREGSYVLTF. The CDR3 DNA follows: TGTGCCAGCAGCTTAGACAGGGAGGGATCCTACGTCCTGACTTTC. Filled out from reference TRBV7-9 and TRBJ2-6, the complete variable domain reads DTGVSQNPRHKITKRGQNVTFRCDPISEHNRLYWYRQTLGQGPEFLTYFQNEAQLEKSRLLSDRFSAERPKGSFSTLEIQRTEQGDSAMYLCASSLDREGSYVLTFGAGSRLTVL.

This clonotype showed up just once. This may be a read error, as it is one base from a much larger clone. The chain combines TRBV7-2 with TRBJ1-2; 9 bases map to TRBD1. The CDR3 contains 16 residues. In germline, CDR1 is SGHTA, CDR2 FQGNSA. CDR3 in DNA: TGTGCCAGCAGCTTAGCGTTGGACAGGGGCGGGGATGGCTGCACCTTC. Amino acid sequence: CASSLALDRGGDGCTF. Combining the CDR3 with reference TRBV7-2 and TRBJ1-2 gives the whole variable domain GAGVSQSPSNKVTEKGKDVELRCDPISGHTALYWYRQSLGQGLEFLIYFQGNSAPDKSGLPSDRFSAERTGGSVSTLTIQRTQQEDSAVYLCASSLALDRGGDGCTFGSGTRLTVV.

This clonotype has a handful of counts. V gene TRBV7-9 combines with J gene TRBJ2-2, with no clear D. The V end was cut by 5 bases, the J end by 5 bases, with 18 bases between. The germline V gene has CDR1 SEHNR and CDR2 FQNEAQ (reference sequence). There are 16 residues in the CDR3. The CDR3 nucleotides are TGTGCCAGCAGCCAACGCGAGGACGGCCAGACCGGGGAGCTGTTTTTT. Protein: CASSQREDGQTGELFF.

This clonotype was counted many times. The rearrangement links TRBV29-1 to TRBJ2-7, with a weak D call TRBD2 (6 bases). V was cut by 0 bases and J by 3 bases, with 9 bases left in between. Germline V lookup: CDR1 SQVTM, CDR2 ANQGSEA. The CDR3 runs 13 residues. In DNA form, the CDR3 reads TGCAGCGTTGAAGAAGGGGAGGTCTACGAGCAGTACTTC. This sequence encodes CSVEEGEVYEQYF.